Below, 9 T cell receptor beta chains from the same sample are listed, as sequenced in a study of T cell responses to AZD1222 COVID-19 vaccine. Sequencing was performed with immunoSEQ multiplex PCR; in TCRdb, only in-frame clones are kept and a portion is missing. Among some 170,000 clones listed, about nine tenths were seen once. The sample here was peripheral blood, taken 28 days after the second dose of the MenACWY control vaccine. These receptor sequences come from an adult who received the MenACWY meningococcal vaccine as a control.

CDR3 loop: CAGYLRLAGGNGELFF. CDR3 sequence (DNA): TGTGCCGGGTACTTAAGACTAGCGGGAGGAAACGGGGAGCTGTTTTTT. This sequence joins TRBV19 and TRBJ2-2; 13 positions match TRBD2. Germline V gene data show CDR1 as LNHDA and CDR2 as SQIVND (reference sequence). This CDR3 has 16 residues. The junction had 13 bases not matched to a gene; V was cut back by 11 bases and J by 7 bases.

This chain uses TRBV18 with TRBJ2-4; TRBD1 is a possible D gene (5 bases). The germline gives CDR1 KGHSH, CDR2 LQKENI. The germline V and J ends were trimmed by 6 bases and 0 bases, with 18 bases remaining between them. The CDR3 has 17 residues. CDR3 nucleotides: TGTGCCAGCTCCTCACAGGCCCCTTCTTTAGCCAAAAACATTCAGTACTTC. Its protein product is CASSSQAPSLAKNIQYF.

The chain couples TRBV5-1 to TRBJ2-7, with 8 bases identical to TRBD2. The CDR3 sequence is 18 residues long. Germline CDR1 is SGHRS and CDR2 is YFSETQ. The V segment lost 4 bases and the J segment 1 base; nucleotides outside the gene matches: 16. The CDR3 DNA is TGCGCCAGCAGCCCCTCGGGAGTAGCGGGACTAGGGTCCTACGAGCAGTACTTC. Its protein product is CASSPSGVAGLGSYEQYF. Complete variable domain (other parts from reference TRBV5-1 and TRBJ2-7): KAGVTQTPRYLIKTRGQQVTLSCSPISGHRSVSWYQQTPGQGLQFLFEYFSETQRNKGNFPGRFSGRQFSNSRSEMNVSTLELGDSALYLCASSPSGVAGLGSYEQYFGPGTRLTVT.

The rearrangement uses TRBV10-3 and TRBJ1-5; 9 positions agree with TRBD1. This CDR3 has 16 residues. Germline assignment: CDR1 ENHRY and CDR2 SYGVKD. V lost 2 bases and J lost 3; bases outside the gene matches: 5. CDR3 bases: TGTGCCATCAGTGAGACAGGGGGCCTTACCAATCAGCCCCAGCATTTT. Amino acids: CAISETGGLTNQPQHF.

The chain joins TRBV7-2 to TRBJ2-7, with TRBD2 matching over 10 bases. This CDR3 spans 15 amino acids. V lost 1 base and J lost 10; bases outside the gene matches: 10. Germline V lookup: CDR1 SGHTA, CDR2 FQGNSA. The CDR3 region has the DNA TGTGCCAGCAGCTTAGAGGGGGTAGCGGGAGGTTTCCAGTACTTC. Residues: CASSLEGVAGGFQYF. The whole variable domain, remainder taken from reference TRBV7-2 and TRBJ2-7, is GAGVSQSPSNKVTEKGKDVELRCDPISGHTALYWYRQSLGQGLEFLIYFQGNSAPDKSGLPSDRFSAERTGGSVSTLTIQRTQQEDSAVYLCASSLEGVAGGFQYFGPGTRLTVT.

This CDR3 is CASSYQRTKYQPQHF. CDR3 DNA sequence: TGTGCCAGCAGTTACCAAAGGACAAAGTATCAGCCCCAGCATTTT. The chain recombines TRBV6-2 or TRBV6-3 with TRBJ1-5; D perhaps matches TRBD1 (5 bases). Germline assignment: CDR1 MNHEY and CDR2 SVGEGT. V was trimmed by 2 bases and J by 5 bases, leaving 13 bases between them. This CDR3 contains 15 residues.

This chain uses TRBV5-1 with TRBJ2-5; the D is unclear. The CDR3 has 11 residues. Trimming shortened V by 4 bases and J by 5 bases, and 6 bases separated the two germline ends. Per the germline V gene, CDR1 is SGHRS and CDR2 is YFSETQ. CDR3 loop: CASSVGETQYF. In DNA form, the CDR3 reads TGCGCCAGCAGCGTAGGGGAGACCCAGTACTTC.

J is TRBJ1-6 and V is TRBV19; the D gene is possibly TRBD1 (5 bases). The V end was cut by 5 bases, the J end by 9 bases, with 8 bases between. The V gene's germline CDR1 is LNHDA and CDR2 SQIVND (reference sequence). This CDR3 spans 12 amino acids. The CDR3 DNA reads TGTGCCAGTAGTCCGACAGCTTCACCCCTCCACTTT. It codes for CASSPTASPLHF.

The V and J genes are TRBV10-3 and TRBJ2-7, with unresolved D. Trimming took 1 base from V and 3 from J, leaving 13 bases between them. Germline CDR1 ENHRY, CDR2 SYGVKD. CDR3 size: 15 residues. CDR3 sequence: CAISEFYGSGYEQYF. DNA of the CDR3: TGTGCCATCAGTGAGTTCTATGGTTCCGGCTACGAGCAGTACTTC.